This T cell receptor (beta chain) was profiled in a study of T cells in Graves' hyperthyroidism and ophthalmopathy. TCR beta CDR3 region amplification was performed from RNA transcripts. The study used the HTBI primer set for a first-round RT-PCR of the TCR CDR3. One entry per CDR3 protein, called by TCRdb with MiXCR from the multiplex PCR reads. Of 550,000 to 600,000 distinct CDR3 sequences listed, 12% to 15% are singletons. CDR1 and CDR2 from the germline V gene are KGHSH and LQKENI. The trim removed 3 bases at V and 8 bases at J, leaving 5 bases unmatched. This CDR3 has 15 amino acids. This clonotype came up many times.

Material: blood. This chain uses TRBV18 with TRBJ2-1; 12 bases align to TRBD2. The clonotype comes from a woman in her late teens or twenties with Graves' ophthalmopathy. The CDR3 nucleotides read TGTGCCAGCTCACCGACTAGCGGGAGATCGGATGAGCAGTTCTTC. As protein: CASSPTSGRSDEQFF.